One and the same sample provided the 22 T cell receptor beta chains below, sequenced in a study of early T cells in non-severe SARS-CoV-2 infection. TCRdb reprocessed the 5' RACE reads with MiXCR, giving one entry per CDR3 protein. This table holds more than 80,000 distinct CDR3 sequences, 16% found once. Sequenced material: whole blood. The receptors were sampled from an adult who was a healthcare worker with PCR-confirmed SARS-CoV-2 infection or an uninfected control (not recorded which).

This chain uses TRBV6-2 or TRBV6-3 with TRBJ1-2, with D hard to call. Trimming pared 4 bases from V and 4 bases from J, leaving 13 bases between. The length of the CDR3 is 14 residues. Germline values: CDR1 MNHEY, CDR2 SVGEGT. CDR3 sequence reads: CASSWAGETYGYTF. The CDR3 DNA is TGTGCCAGCAGTTGGGCAGGCGAAACCTATGGCTACACCTTC.

The chain is built from TRBV20-1 and TRBJ1-5; 8 bases are shared with TRBD1. The CDR3 covers 16 residues. Germline loops: CDR1 DFQATT, CDR2 SNEGSKA (reference sequence). The V and J ends lost 5 bases and 6 bases, in that order; junction bases with no gene match: 15. This CDR3 reads CSASTGGHPFGQPQHF. The CDR3 DNA reads as TGCAGTGCTTCTACAGGGGGGCATCCCTTTGGTCAGCCCCAGCATTTT.

As to this clonotype: The DNA is left out, because the CDR3 cannot be placed on it with certainty; the CDR3 is given as TCRdb lists it. The chain uses TRBV4-2 and TRBJ2-2; the tabulated D call, TRBD2, remains unverified against the DNA. Per germline, CDR1 LGHNA and CDR2 YNFKEQ. 15 amino acids form the CDR3, both terminal residues included. The chain's CDR3 is CASSQGSGGPGSCFF.

This clonotype was found many times. V usage is TRBV5-5 and J usage is TRBJ1-2; the D gene is possibly TRBD1 (5 bases). Trimming took off 0 bases at V and 5 bases at J, with 14 bases between the two ends. CDR3 length equals 15 residues. Germline assignment: CDR1 SGHKS and CDR2 YYEKEE (reference sequence). CDR3 region: CASSLGAGTGYGYTF. In DNA form, the CDR3 reads TGTGCCAGCAGCTTGGGTGCCGGGACGGGGTATGGCTACACCTTC. The full variable domain, with the rest looked up from reference TRBV5-5 and TRBJ1-2, is DAGVTQSPTHLIKTRGQQVTLRCSPISGHKSVSWYQQVLGQGPQFIFQYYEKEERGRGNFPDRFSARQFPNYSSELNVNALLLGDSALYLCASSLGAGTGYGYTFGSGTRLTVV.

The CDR3 is CSASEGTLNTEAFF. Here the CDR3 DNA reads TGCAGTGCTAGTGAAGGGACATTGAACACTGAAGCTTTCTTT. The chain joins TRBV20-1 to TRBJ1-1; a weak D match, TRBD1 (6 bases). In germline, CDR1 is DFQATT, CDR2 SNEGSKA (reference sequence). The CDR3 extends over 14 amino acids. Trimming cost V 3 bases and J 0 bases, with 11 bases left between them.

The gene calls are TRBV7-9 and TRBJ2-1; 15 bases fit TRBD2. V gave up 5 bases and J gave up 6 bases; unmatched junction bases: 5. This CDR3 comprises 16 residues. CDR1 SEHNR and CDR2 FQNEAQ come from the germline V gene (reference sequence). The CDR3 protein is CASSTGLAGGGNEQFF. The CDR3 DNA follows: TGTGCCAGCAGCACTGGACTAGCGGGAGGGGGCAATGAGCAGTTCTTC.

This clonotype turned up a few times. V usage is TRBV27 and J usage is TRBJ2-2; TRBD2 might be the D (6 bases). V lost 8 bases, J lost 1 base, and 14 bases lay in between. The CDR3 is 15 residues long. From germline, CDR1 is MNHEY and CDR2 SMNVEV (reference sequence). CDR3 residues: CASSTGLRNTGELFF. CDR3 coding DNA: TGTGCCAGCTCCACGGGACTCCGGAACACCGGGGAGCTGTTTTTT.

The sample holds a few counts of this clonotype. CDR3 in DNA: TGTGCCAGCAGCCCAAGACATTACCTGGGCCGGGGCCAGCCCCAGCATTTT. It yields the protein CASSPRHYLGRGQPQHF. The chain has TRBV7-2 and TRBJ1-5; tentative D call: TRBD1 (5 bases). Trimming pared 5 bases from V and 7 bases from J, leaving 24 bases between. The CDR3 totals 17 residues. Germline V gene sequence: CDR1 SGHTA, CDR2 FQGNSA.

The genes are TRBV5-1 and TRBJ2-7; 7 nucleotides align to TRBD1. The V and J ends lost 4 bases and 6 bases, in that order; junction bases with no gene match: 13. The CDR3 totals 15 residues. CDR1 and CDR2 (germline): SGHRS, YFSETQ. The CDR3: CASSPGGTPAGEQYF. The CDR3 coding sequence is TGCGCCAGCAGCCCAGGGGGTACCCCGGCCGGCGAGCAGTACTTC.

V usage is TRBV10-3 and J usage is TRBJ2-5; 9 bases are a match to TRBD2. J gave up 0 bases and V 4 bases, and 6 bases lay outside the gene matches. From germline, CDR1 is ENHRY and CDR2 SYGVKD. This CDR3 spans 16 amino acids. CDR3 sequence reads: CAISGNSGGDQETQYF. In DNA, the CDR3 is TGTGCCATCAGTGGAAATAGCGGGGGAGACCAAGAGACCCAGTACTTC.

This clonotype has more than one count but fewer than ten. V and J are TRBV6-1 and TRBJ2-3; D may match TRBD1 or TRBD2 (5 bases each). The germline V gene encodes CDR1 MNHNS and CDR2 SASEGT. The CDR3 is 13 residues long. V lost 9 bases, J lost 1 base, and 11 bases lay in between. The CDR3 protein is CARVRDRTDTQYF. The DNA of the CDR3 is TGTGCCAGGGTCCGGGACCGCACAGATACGCAGTATTTT.

The V gene is TRBV28, the J gene TRBJ1-2; D is possibly TRBD1 (5 bases). The V gene's germline CDR1 is MDHEN and CDR2 SYDVKM. Between the trimmed V and J ends, which lost 6 bases and 6 bases, there was a span of 17 bases. This CDR3 is 14 amino acids long. Here the CDR3 DNA reads TGTGCCAGCAGCCCACACGTCGAGACAGATGGCTACACCTTC. Translating gives CASSPHVETDGYTF.

A word on this clonotype: One junction end disagrees with the germline gene, perhaps due to a read error. The rearrangement links TRBV25-1 to TRBJ1-4, with D hard to call. The CDR3 runs 16 residues. Germline loops: CDR1 MGHDK, CDR2 SYGVNS. This CDR3 reads CASSPPPGLQSEKPFF. CDR3 nucleotide sequence: TGTGCCAGCAGCCCTCCGCCCGGGTTACAGAGTGAAAAACCGTTTTTT. The full variable domain, with the rest looked up from reference TRBV25-1 and TRBJ1-4, is EADIYQTPRYLVIGTGKKITLECSQTMGHDKMYWYQQDPGMELHLIHYSYGVNSTEKGDLSSESTVSRIRTEHFPLTLESARPSHTSQYLCASSPPPGLQSEKPFFGSGTQLSVL.

This clonotype was seen more than once but under ten times. The genes are TRBV12-3 or TRBV12-4 and TRBJ2-5; D could derive from TRBD1 or TRBD2 (5 bases each). CDR3 length: 14 amino acids. The V end was cut by 3 bases, the J end by 2 bases, with 10 bases between. The DNA for the CDR3 is TGTGCCAGCAGTTTCCGGGACGGTCAAGAGACCCAGTACTTC. Its protein product is CASSFRDGQETQYF.

The rearrangement joins TRBV6-2 or TRBV6-3 to TRBJ2-4; perhaps D is TRBD1 or TRBD2 (5 bases each). Between the trimmed V and J ends, which lost 7 bases and 8 bases, there was a span of 15 bases. CDR3 length: 13 amino acids. Germline V gene sequence: CDR1 MNHEY, CDR2 SVGEGT. The CDR3 coding sequence is TGTGCCAGCACCCTCTCGGGGCGGGACATTCAGTACTTC. Its translation is CASTLSGRDIQYF.

The rearrangement links TRBV3-1 to TRBJ2-1; a weak D match, TRBD2 (6 bases). Germline V gene lookup returns CDR1 LGHDT and CDR2 YNNKEL (reference sequence). The CDR3 runs to 14 residues. Between the trimmed V and J ends, which lost 2 bases and 5 bases, there was a span of 10 bases. Here the CDR3 DNA reads TGTGCCAGCAGCCAAATGCGGGGTAACAATGAGCAGTTCTTC. It specifies CASSQMRGNNEQFF.

This clonotype was counted a few times. The genes are TRBV7-9 and TRBJ2-7; D unclear. Trimming shortened V by 3 bases and J by 1 base, and 4 bases separated the two germline ends. CDR1 is SEHNR, CDR2 FQNEAQ, per germline (reference sequence). The CDR3 spans 12 residues. The CDR3 sequence: CASSFDSYEQYF. The DNA of the CDR3 is TGTGCCAGCAGCTTCGATTCCTACGAGCAGTACTTC.

The J gene is TRBJ1-5, the V gene TRBV19, with D uncertain. The CDR3 has 12 residues. Trimming removed 6 bases from V and 5 bases from J, with 8 bases in between. The germline V gene encodes CDR1 LNHDA and CDR2 SQIVND (reference sequence). CDR3 coding DNA: TGTGCCAGTAGCGGCTTCTATCAGCCCCAGCATTTT. This encodes CASSGFYQPQHF.

This clonotype has just a few counts. This rearrangement joins TRBV20-1 to TRBJ2-2, with a weak D call TRBD2 (5 bases). Germline CDR1 DFQATT, CDR2 SNEGSKA (reference sequence). The CDR3 has 15 amino acids. V lost 0 bases and J lost 6, with 14 bases in between. The DNA for the CDR3 is TGCAGTGCTAGAGATGGGGAGTTGAGGGCCGGGGAGCTGTTTTTT. This encodes CSARDGELRAGELFF.

Here the CDR3 DNA reads TGTGCCAGCAGACTTACTAGCGCCCGACAAGAGACCCAGTACTTC. It codes for CASRLTSARQETQYF. The rearrangement joins TRBV11-2 to TRBJ2-5; the match to TRBD2 covers 7 bases. This CDR3 spans 15 amino acids. Trimming at V came to 6 bases and at J to 2 bases, leaving 9 bases not matched to a gene. The V gene's germline CDR1 is SGHAT and CDR2 FQNNGV.

This clonotype was counted a few times. The chain carries TRBV20-1 and TRBJ1-1; TRBD1 matches 10 bases. Germline-derived CDR1 and CDR2 are DFQATT and SNEGSKA (reference sequence). J lost 4 bases, V lost 3 bases, and 11 bases had no gene match. The CDR3 contains 16 residues. The CDR3 sequence: CSASNPGQGIGTEAFF. Here the CDR3 DNA reads TGCAGTGCTAGCAATCCGGGACAGGGGATAGGCACTGAAGCTTTCTTT.

This clonotype was observed at least ten times. This chain joins TRBV12-3 or TRBV12-4 and TRBJ2-3, with 9 bases aligning to TRBD2. The CDR3 has 17 residues. Trimming removed 6 bases from V and 4 bases from J; junction bases left unmatched: 14. The chain's CDR3 is CASSSRRGSGGSDTQYF. The CDR3 bases are TGTGCCAGCAGCTCCCGCCGGGGGAGCGGGGGGTCAGATACGCAGTATTTT.